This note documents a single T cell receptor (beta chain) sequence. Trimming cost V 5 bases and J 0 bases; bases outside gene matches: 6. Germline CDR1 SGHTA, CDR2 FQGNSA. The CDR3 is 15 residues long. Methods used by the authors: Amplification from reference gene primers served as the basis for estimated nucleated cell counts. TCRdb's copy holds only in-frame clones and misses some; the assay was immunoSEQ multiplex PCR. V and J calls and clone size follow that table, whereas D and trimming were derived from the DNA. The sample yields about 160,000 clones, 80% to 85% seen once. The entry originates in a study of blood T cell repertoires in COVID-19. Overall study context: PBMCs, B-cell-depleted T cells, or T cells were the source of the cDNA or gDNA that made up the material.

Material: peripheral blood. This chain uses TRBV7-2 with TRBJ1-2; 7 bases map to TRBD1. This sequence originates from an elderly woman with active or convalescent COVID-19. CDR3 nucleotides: TGTGCCAGCAGCGGGGGGACAGCAACTAACTATGGCTACACCTTC. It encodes CASSGGTATNYGYTF.